Below are 10 T cell receptor beta chains sequenced from a single sample in a study of cytomegalovirus exposure and HLA in healthy donors. This PCR relied on a set of 60 Vbeta primers and 13 Jbeta primers. The protocol was immunoSEQ multiplex PCR, while the TCRdb copy is restricted to in-frame clones and leaves out a portion. The sample holds fewer than 180,000 clones, 55% to 80% seen once. The sequenced sample was PBMCs. The receptor set was obtained from a woman aged 55-70 years in good health and CMV-seropositive.

The chain employs TRBV28 and TRBJ2-2; 8 bases match TRBD1. Germline-derived CDR1 and CDR2 are MDHEN and SYDVKM. The trim removed 5 bases at V and 5 bases at J, leaving 7 bases unmatched. The CDR3 length is 15 residues. CDR3 nucleotide sequence: TGTGCCAGCAGTCCTCGGACAGGGCGGACCGGGGAGCTGTTTTTT. Its translation: CASSPRTGRTGELFF. Filled out from reference TRBV28 and TRBJ2-2, the complete variable domain reads DVKVTQSSRYLVKRTGEKVFLECVQDMDHENMFWYRQDPGLGLRLIYFSYDVKMKEKGDIPEGYSVSREKKERFSLILESASTNQTSMYLCASSPRTGRTGELFFGEGSRLTVL.

This clone was detected a few times. CDR3 amino acids: CASSSGQLKPQHF. The CDR3 DNA sequence: TGTGCCAGCAGTTCCGGACAGCTGAAGCCCCAGCATTTT. The chain uses TRBV6-6 and TRBJ1-5; the D gene is possibly TRBD1 (6 bases). Germline CDR1 reads MNHNY; CDR2 reads SVGAGI (reference sequence). Trimming took off 4 bases at V and 8 bases at J, with 12 bases between the two ends. The CDR3 sequence is 13 residues long.

CDR3 amino acids: CASSLVPNIAGERDEQFF. Here the CDR3 DNA reads TGTGCCAGCAGCTTAGTACCGAACATAGCGGGAGAGAGGGATGAGCAGTTCTTC. The chain recombines TRBV7-3 with TRBJ2-1; 9 nucleotides agree with TRBD2. Germline V CDR1 and CDR2: SGHTA, FQGTGA. The CDR3 runs 18 residues. With V trimmed by 2 bases and J by 8 bases, 16 bases remained unmatched.

The genes are TRBV5-4 and TRBJ2-7, with 10 bases identical to TRBD2. Germline V CDR1 and CDR2: SGHNT, YYREEE (reference sequence). CDR3 length: 14 residues. The V gene end was trimmed by 4 bases and the J gene end by 3 bases; junction bases not matched to a gene: 4. The CDR3 here is CASSPRTSGYEQYF. In DNA form, the CDR3 reads TGTGCCAGCAGCCCACGGACTAGCGGCTACGAGCAGTACTTC.

The chain combines TRBV7-8 with TRBJ2-7, with 10 bases fitting TRBD2. Unmatched junction bases numbered 15, after V lost 1 base and J lost 3 bases. The CDR3 spans 19 residues. Germline V lookup: CDR1 SGHVS, CDR2 FQNEAQ. The CDR3, as DNA: TGTGCCAGCAGCTTAGGCCTTGGGGGGGAGCGGGAGGGCCTCTACGAGCAGTACTTC. Its protein product is CASSLGLGGEREGLYEQYF.

Here the CDR3 reads CASSGLAGGPKDEQFF. The DNA of the CDR3 is TGTGCCAGCAGCGGGCTAGCGGGAGGGCCAAAGGATGAGCAGTTCTTC. The chain carries TRBV9 and TRBJ2-1; 12 bases match TRBD2. From germline, CDR1 is SGDLS and CDR2 YYNGEE. The CDR3 length is 16 residues. Losses at the gene ends were 3 bases for V and 8 bases for J; bases not matched to a gene: 9.

The chain is built from TRBV11-1 and TRBJ2-7, with 7 bases identical to TRBD2. Trimming removed 1 base from V and 0 bases from J; junction bases left unmatched: 15. CDR3 length equals 19 residues. Looked up from germline, CDR1 is SGHAT and CDR2 is FQDESV (reference sequence). As DNA, the CDR3 is TGTGCCAGCAGCTTAGTGTGGGCGGGAGCCCTAGATATCTCCTACGAGCAGTACTTC. Encoded protein: CASSLVWAGALDISYEQYF.

J is TRBJ2-5 and V is TRBV7-9; maybe TRBD2 (6 bases). Germline CDR1 is SEHNR and CDR2 is FQNEAQ (reference sequence). Trimming stripped 5 bases from V and 4 bases from J, with 14 bases between. The CDR3 is 14 amino acids. The CDR3 loop reads CASSSRRGGETQYF. CDR3 DNA: TGTGCCAGCAGCAGCAGGAGGGGAGGAGAGACCCAGTACTTC.

The rearrangement links TRBV14 to TRBJ1-3, with 7 bases fitting TRBD1. The germline V gene encodes CDR1 SGHDN and CDR2 FVKESK. The length of the CDR3 is 14 residues. Trimming at V came to 4 bases and at J to 6 bases, leaving 6 bases not matched to a gene. The CDR3 DNA sequence: TGTGCCAGCAGCCGAACAGGGGCTGAAAACACCATATATTTT. It yields the protein CASSRTGAENTIYF.

J is TRBJ2-7 and V is TRBV4-1, with 11 bases matching TRBD1. This CDR3 comprises 16 residues. Germline values: CDR1 MGHRA, CDR2 YSYEKL. The junction had 8 bases not matched to a gene; V was cut back by 7 bases and J by 0 bases. The CDR3 coding sequence is TGCGCCAGCAACAGGGGACAGGGGGAAAGCTCCTACGAGCAGTACTTC. Translation: CASNRGQGESSYEQYF.